A single TCR beta chain is shown here with its context. The germline gives CDR1 SGHRS, CDR2 YFSETQ. The CDR3 contains 16 residues. The trim removed 0 bases at V and 5 bases at J, leaving 7 bases unmatched. The source of the sample is a study of T cells of healthy individuals. MiXCR, applied by TCRdb to the 5' RACE reads, yields one record per CDR3 protein. The table has about 53,000 distinct CDR3 sequences, over 12% seen once. This chain joins TRBV5-1 and TRBJ1-1, with 10 positions matching TRBD1. The clonotype originates from a human donor in good health. The CDR3 spells CASSLEGTGAGTEAFF. CDR3 DNA sequence: TGCGCCAGCAGCTTGGAAGGGACAGGGGCTGGGACTGAAGCTTTCTTT. The full variable domain, in which reference TRBV5-1 and TRBJ1-1 provide the parts outside the CDR3, is KAGVTQTPRYLIKTRGQQVTLSCSPISGHRSVSWYQQTPGQGLQFLFEYFSETQRNKGNFPGRFSGRQFSNSRSEMNVSTLELGDSALYLCASSLEGTGAGTEAFFGQGTRLTVV.